Sequencing of this TCR beta chain was carried out in a study of shared clonotypes between healthy human individuals. Generated by immunoSEQ multiplex PCR, the TCRdb table keeps only in-frame clones and is missing some. The repertoire holds about 2.4 million clones, with roughly 93% as singletons. The CDR3 runs to 14 residues. Germline V gene lookup returns CDR1 MNHNY and CDR2 SVGAGI (reference sequence). V trimming: 6 bases; J trimming: 3 bases; junction bases outside the gene matches: 7. The V and J genes are TRBV6-6 and TRBJ1-1, with 7 bases identical to TRBD1. The clonotype originates from a young man in good health. Some clones in this sample may be carry-over from other donors' samples. Sequenced sample: naive CD4+ T cells from PBMCs. Subset reported: CD45RA+ positively selected. The chain's CDR3 is CASRPRGVDTEAFF. The CDR3, as DNA: TGTGCCAGCAGGCCCAGGGGGGTGGACACTGAAGCTTTCTTT.